This T cell receptor (beta chain) comes out of a study of regulatory T cells in long-lasting Graves disease. This clonotype has ten or more counts. TCR beta libraries were built with iRepertoire HTBI primers and Arm-PCR of CDR3 regions. TCRdb ran MiXCR on the multiplex PCR reads and lists one entry per CDR3 protein. This sample has approximately 540,000 distinct CDR3 sequences, with 12% found just once. Noted time point: newly diagnosed GD, antithyroid drugs for less than 3 months. RNA extracted from PBMCs served as the sequencing template. Each patient gave Nine milliliters of EDTA-anticoagulated peripheral blood. These data were also reused for a study on T cells in Graves' hyperthyroidism and ophthalmopathy. According to that study: Used for diagnoses were clinical symptoms, serum thyroxine and TRAb, thyroid ultrasound and orbital computed tomography.

This specimen was peripheral blood mononuclear cells (PBMCs), taken at new diagnosis, from a patient treated with antithyroid drugs. The TCR was taken from a woman in her twenties or thirties with Graves disease.

CDR3 protein: CASSPRAAGPLHF. CDR3 coding DNA: TGTGCCAGCAGTCCCAGGGCGGCGGGGCCCCTCCACTTT. The V gene is TRBV2, the J gene TRBJ1-6; D is perhaps TRBD1 (5 bases). This CDR3 is 13 amino acids long. Germline V gene sequence: CDR1 SNHLY, CDR2 FYNNEI. V was clipped by 5 bases and J by 13 bases, with 15 bases between them.